The rows below give T cell receptor beta chains drawn from one sample of a study of blood T cell repertoires in COVID-19. Only in-frame clones appear in the TCRdb table, and some are missing; sequencing was by immunoSEQ multiplex PCR. The table has 200,000 to 250,000 clones, approximately 80% seen once. Source material: peripheral blood. The receptors here all came from a man aged 50-59 years with active or convalescent COVID-19. Each CDR3 is given with its conserved first and last residue. The D gene is left open where the match is weak. Clone size appears in some rows only: once, few, many, or a class for an expanded clone.

d_gene	abundance	v_gene	j_gene	CDR3aa	CDR3nt
.	.	TRBV15	TRBJ1-1	CATSRDPLTENTEAFF	TGTGCCACCAGCAGAGATCCCCTGACAGAGAACACTGAAGCTTTCTTT
.	.	TRBV6-6	TRBJ1-1	CASSYSGKGEAFF	TGTGCCAGCAGTTACTCCGGGAAGGGTGAAGCTTTCTTT
TRBD1	.	TRBV5-6	TRBJ1-1	CASSADYRGRRAFF	TGTGCCAGCAGCGCCGATTACAGGGGGCGTCGAGCTTTCTTT
.	once	TRBV6-2/TRBV6-3	TRBJ1-2	CASSYAYPTGRGYTF	TGTGCCAGCAGTTACGCTTACCCAACAGGGCGCGGCTACACCTTC
TRBD1	few	TRBV5-4	TRBJ1-2	CASSDRGSNYGYTF	TGTGCCAGCAGCGACAGGGGGTCTAACTATGGCTACACCTTC
.	.	TRBV9	TRBJ1-1	CASSEGGGYDTEAFF	TGTGCCAGCAGCGAGGGTGGGGGCTACGACACTGAAGCTTTCTTT
TRBD1	few	TRBV5-4	TRBJ2-2	CASSLGTGGIGELFF	TGTGCCAGCAGCTTGGGGACAGGGGGCATCGGGGAGCTGTTTTTT
TRBD1	.	TRBV5-1	TRBJ2-7	CASSSDRPNYEQYF	TGCGCCAGCAGCTCGGACAGGCCTAACTACGAGCAGTACTTC
TRBD1	once	TRBV2	TRBJ1-6	CASSPGGTESSPLHF	TGTGCCAGCAGTCCCGGCGGGACAGAGAGTTCACCCCTCCACTTT
TRBD1	.	TRBV18	TRBJ1-1	CASSPFTGVIGNTEAFF	TGTGCCAGCTCACCATTTACAGGGGTTATAGGTAACACTGAAGCTTTCTTT